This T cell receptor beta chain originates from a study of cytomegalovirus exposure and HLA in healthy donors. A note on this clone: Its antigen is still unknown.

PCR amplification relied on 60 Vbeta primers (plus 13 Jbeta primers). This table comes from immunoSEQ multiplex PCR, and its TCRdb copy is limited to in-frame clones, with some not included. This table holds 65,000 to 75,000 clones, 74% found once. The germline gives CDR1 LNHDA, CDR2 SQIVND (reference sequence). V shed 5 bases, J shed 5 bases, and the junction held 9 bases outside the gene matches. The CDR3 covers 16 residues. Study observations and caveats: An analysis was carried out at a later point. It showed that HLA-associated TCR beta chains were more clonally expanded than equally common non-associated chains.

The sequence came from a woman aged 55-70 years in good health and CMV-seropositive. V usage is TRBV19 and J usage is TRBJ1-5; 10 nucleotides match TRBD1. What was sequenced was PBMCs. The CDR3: CASSEPGQGTDQPQHF. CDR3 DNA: TGTGCCAGTAGTGAACCGGGACAGGGGACCGATCAGCCCCAGCATTTT.